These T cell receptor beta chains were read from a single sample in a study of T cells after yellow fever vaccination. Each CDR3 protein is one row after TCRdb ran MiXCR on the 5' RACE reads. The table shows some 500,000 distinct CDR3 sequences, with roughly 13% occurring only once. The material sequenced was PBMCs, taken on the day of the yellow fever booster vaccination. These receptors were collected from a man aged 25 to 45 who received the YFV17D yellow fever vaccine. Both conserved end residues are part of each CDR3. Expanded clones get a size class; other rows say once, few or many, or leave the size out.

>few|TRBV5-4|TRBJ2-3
CASSYVKTDTQYF
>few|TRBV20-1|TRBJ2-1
CSAIPLQSSYNEQFF
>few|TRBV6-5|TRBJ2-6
CASSYLQPSGANVLTF
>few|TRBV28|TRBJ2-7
CASSFKRRGSYEQYF
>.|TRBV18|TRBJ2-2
CASSLFRNTGELFF
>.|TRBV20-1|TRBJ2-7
CSARNQPYEQYF
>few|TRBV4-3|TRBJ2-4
CASSPSYLILAKNIQYF
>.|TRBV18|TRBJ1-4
CASSPSGTNEKLFF
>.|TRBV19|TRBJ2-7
CASSRQEDEQYF
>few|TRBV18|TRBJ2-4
CASSLRQTGSLNIQYF
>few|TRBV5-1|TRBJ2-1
CASSYTGEDYNEQFF
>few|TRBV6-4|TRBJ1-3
CASSDQVMDSRGTIYF
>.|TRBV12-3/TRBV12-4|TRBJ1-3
CASSPSPGAGNTIYF
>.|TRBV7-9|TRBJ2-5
CASSLRASGQETQYF
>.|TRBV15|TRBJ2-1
CATSSGGTSAYNEQFF
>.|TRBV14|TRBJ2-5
CATTGQGQETQYF
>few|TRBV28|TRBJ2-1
CASRIGDSEQFF
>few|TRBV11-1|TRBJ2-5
CASSLVSGSYQETQYF
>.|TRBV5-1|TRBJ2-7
CASSSPVRGRNEQYF